This is a list of T cell receptor beta chains from one sample in a study of blood T cell repertoires in COVID-19. Assay used: immunoSEQ multiplex PCR; TCRdb lists only in-frame clones, some missing. The sample carries some 150,000 clones, around 83% recorded once. The specimen sequenced was peripheral blood. The receptors were gathered from a human donor with acute or convalescent COVID-19. The donor label of this sample is uncertain. Each CDR3 is given with its conserved first and last residue. Fields, in order: clone size, J gene, D gene, V gene, CDR3 protein, CDR3 DNA. D genes are given only for firm matches. The size of a clone is reported for some rows only, either as once, few or many, or as a class for expanded clones.

NA | TRBJ1-4 | NA | TRBV18 | CASSPGGATNEKLFF | TGTGCCAGCTCACCAGGGGGCGCGACTAATGAAAAACTGTTTTTT
NA | TRBJ1-2 | NA | TRBV11-2 | CASSLSGSYGYTF | TGTGCCAGCAGCTTAAGCGGATCTTATGGCTACACCTTC
NA | TRBJ1-5 | NA | TRBV27 | CASSWQGLSNQPQHF | TGTGCCAGCAGTTGGCAGGGGTTGAGCAATCAGCCCCAGCATTTT
NA | TRBJ1-1 | NA | TRBV4-3 | CASTGEQTEAFF | TGCGCCAGCACCGGGGAGCAGACTGAAGCTTTCTTT
NA | TRBJ1-6 | TRBD1 | TRBV4-2 | CASSHDPGGANSPLHF | TGTGCCAGCAGCCATGATCCAGGGGGCGCGAATTCACCCCTCCACTTT
few | TRBJ1-4 | TRBD1 | TRBV9 | CASSVNRGNEKLFF | TGTGCCAGCAGCGTGAACAGGGGGAATGAAAAACTGTTTTTT
NA | TRBJ1-1 | NA | TRBV7-2 | CASSFYRAEAFF | TGTGCCAGCAGCTTTTACAGGGCGGAAGCTTTCTTT
NA | TRBJ2-6 | NA | TRBV10-3 | CAIRGSGREESGANVLTF | TGTGCCATCAGGGGTTCGGGCAGGGAGGAGTCTGGGGCCAACGTCCTGACTTTC
NA | TRBJ2-7 | TRBD2 | TRBV28 | CGAGAYEQYF | TGTGGGGCGGGGGCCTACGAGCAGTACTTC
NA | TRBJ1-5 | NA | TRBV28 | CASSLKISNQPQHF | TGTGCCAGCAGTCTAAAGATTAGCAATCAGCCCCAGCATTTT
NA | TRBJ1-6 | NA | TRBV27 | CASSLSRDSGYNSPLHF | TGTGCCAGCAGTTTATCTCGGGACTCCGGTTATAATTCACCCCTCCACTTT
NA | TRBJ1-5 | TRBD1 | TRBV19 | CASKDRATSSNQPQHF | TGTGCCAGTAAAGACAGGGCGACCTCTAGCAATCAGCCCCAGCATTTT
NA | TRBJ2-5 | NA | TRBV6-2/TRBV6-3 | CASSYLGVETQYF | TGTGCCAGCAGTTACTTGGGCGTCGAGACCCAGTACTTC
NA | TRBJ1-3 | TRBD1 | TRBV19 | CASSMVFGQGYGNTIYF | TGTGCCAGTAGTATGGTTTTCGGACAGGGGTATGGAAACACCATATATTTT
NA | TRBJ1-2 | TRBD1 | TRBV6-5 | CASRTPTGEDYGYTF | TGTGCCAGCAGGACACCGACAGGGGAGGACTATGGCTACACCTTC
NA | TRBJ1-1 | TRBD1 | TRBV6-5 | CASTRARTGRTEAFF | TGTGCCAGCACAAGGGCCCGGACAGGGCGCACTGAAGCTTTCTTT
NA | TRBJ1-4 | NA | TRBV29-1 | CSARTDPTNEKLFF | TGCAGCGCCCGGACAGACCCGACTAATGAAAAACTGTTTTTT
NA | TRBJ2-4 | TRBD2 | TRBV7-2 | CASSPRGLTSDLAKNIQYF | TGTGCCAGCAGCCCCCGTGGGTTAACTAGCGACTTAGCCAAAAACATTCAGTACTTC
NA | TRBJ1-2 | TRBD1 | TRBV20-1 | CSASPGTDYGYTF | TGCAGTGCTAGTCCCGGGACAGACTATGGCTACACCTTC
NA | TRBJ1-1 | NA | TRBV28 | CASSSGADTEAFF | TGTGCCAGCAGCTCTGGGGCGGACACTGAAGCTTTCTTT